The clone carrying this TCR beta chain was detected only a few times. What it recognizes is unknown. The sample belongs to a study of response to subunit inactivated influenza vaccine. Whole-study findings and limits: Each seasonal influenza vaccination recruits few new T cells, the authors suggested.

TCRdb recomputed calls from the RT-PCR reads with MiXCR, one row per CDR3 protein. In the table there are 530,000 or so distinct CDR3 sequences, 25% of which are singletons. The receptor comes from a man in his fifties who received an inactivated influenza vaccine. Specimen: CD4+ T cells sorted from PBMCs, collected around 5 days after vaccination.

CDR3: CASSQALVGRAGKQFF. CDR3 sequence (DNA): TGCGCCAGCAGCCAGGCATTGGTGGGGCGAGCCGGAAAGCAGTTCTTC. The rearrangement links TRBV4-3 to TRBJ2-1; weak D call: TRBD1 (5 bases). Germline CDR1 and CDR2: LGHNA and YSLEER. Trimming shortened V by 3 bases and J by 11 bases, and 23 bases separated the two germline ends. The CDR3 is made up of 16 amino acids.